The 25 T cell receptor beta chains below were found in one sample sequenced in a study of CD8+ T cells in alopecia areata. Treatment given: oral pan-JAK inhibitor, 5-10 mg twice daily. Investigators isolated RNA and reverse transcribed it into cDNA to act as the sequencing template. Method: immunoSEQ multiplex PCR; TCRdb's copy keeps in-frame clones and lacks some. The sample holds a few hundred thousand clones, 35% to 40% seen once. The sequences come from CD4+ T cells sorted from blood, collected between weeks 30 and 35, from a patient treated with tofacitinib. All receptors come from a human donor with alopecia areata.

This clone showed up just a few times. The chain links TRBV5-4 to TRBJ1-2, with D possibly matching TRBD1 (5 bases). With 0 bases removed from V and 8 bases from J, the gap between germline ends came to 14 bases. From germline, CDR1 is SGHNT and CDR2 YYREEE (reference sequence). The CDR3 consists of 14 residues. CDR3 sequence: CASSLADSRGGYTF. The CDR3 bases are TGTGCCAGCAGCTTGGCCGACAGCCGCGGAGGCTACACCTTC.

The gene calls are TRBV27 and TRBJ1-4; 7 nucleotides match TRBD1. Germline V gene sequence: CDR1 MNHEY, CDR2 SMNVEV (reference sequence). Trimming cost V 4 bases and J 4 bases; bases outside gene matches: 3. The CDR3 extends over 14 amino acids. This chain's CDR3 is CASSSQGVNEKLFF. The CDR3 nucleotides are TGTGCCAGCAGTTCCCAGGGGGTTAATGAAAAACTGTTTTTT.

This clone appeared a few times. J is TRBJ2-7 and V is TRBV9; no reliable D call. Germline assignment: CDR1 SGDLS and CDR2 YYNGEE. The CDR3 runs 14 residues. Trimming left V 0 bases short and J 2 bases short, with 9 bases between. The CDR3 DNA reads TGTGCCAGCAGCGTAGTAGCTACCGCCTACGAGCAGTACTTC. Protein product: CASSVVATAYEQYF.

This clone was counted between two and nine times. The chain couples TRBV6-5 to TRBJ2-7; TRBD1 agrees at 7 bases. The CDR3 is made up of 15 amino acids. Germline V lookup: CDR1 MNHEY, CDR2 SVGAGI. After removal of 6 bases from V and 1 base from J, the junction contained 9 bases not matched to a gene. CDR3 DNA: TGTGCCAGCAGCTTGCCGGGACAGAGTTCCTACGAGCAGTACTTC. Residues: CASSLPGQSSYEQYF.

A word on this clone: One junction end does not reproduce the germline sequence, and a read error may be involved. The gene calls are TRBV7-3 and TRBJ2-1; 10 nucleotides match TRBD2. Germline V CDR1 and CDR2: SGHTA, FQGTGA. The CDR3 has 16 residues. CDR3 in amino acids: CASSLTSSGRGNEQFF. CDR3 coding DNA: TGTGCCAGTAGCTTAACGTCTAGCGGGAGAGGAAATGAGCAGTTCTTC. Using reference TRBV7-3 and TRBJ2-1 for the parts outside the CDR3, the full variable domain is GAGVSQTPSNKVTEKGKYVELRCDPISGHTALYWYRQSLGQGPEFLIYFQGTGAADDSGLPNDRFFAVRPEGSVSTLKIQRTERGDSAVYLCASSLTSSGRGNEQFFGPGTRLTVL.

This chain joins TRBV29-1 and TRBJ2-5; the match to TRBD2 covers 8 bases. V was pared by 4 bases and J by 5 bases, with 12 bases of the junction left unmatched. Germline V gene data show CDR1 as SQVTM and CDR2 as ANQGSEA. The CDR3 is 15 residues long. The CDR3 region has the DNA TGCAGCGTTGTGTTTAGCGGGGAGGGCAAGGAGACCCAGTACTTC. Translating it yields CSVVFSGEGKETQYF.

The V call is TRBV5-6, the J call TRBJ1-5; D is possibly TRBD1 (5 bases). Germline CDR1 reads SGHDT; CDR2 reads YYEEEE. V was pared by 4 bases and J by 10 bases, with 21 bases between. CDR3 size: 15 residues. The CDR3 reads CASSQARGSREPQHF. The CDR3 DNA sequence: TGTGCCAGCAGCCAAGCTAGGGGCAGCCGTGAACCCCAGCATTTT.

This clone occurred once. This chain connects TRBV6-6 to TRBJ2-3; 13 positions agree with TRBD2. The CDR3 runs to 15 residues. Germline V lookup: CDR1 MNHNY, CDR2 SVGAGI (reference sequence). The V gene end was trimmed by 5 bases and the J gene end by 4 bases; junction bases not matched to a gene: 3. The CDR3 DNA reads TGTGCCAGCAGTCAACTAGCGGGGGGGCCAGATACGCAGTATTTT. As protein: CASSQLAGGPDTQYF.

The chain employs TRBV30 and TRBJ2-6, with no clear D. Trimming removed 5 bases at V and 0 bases at J, with 11 bases between. CDR1 GTSNPN and CDR2 SVGIG come from the germline V gene (reference sequence). The CDR3 is 15 residues long. The CDR3 region has the DNA TGTGCCTGGCACCTCTCGCACTCTGGGGCCAACGTCCTGACTTTC. This sequence encodes CAWHLSHSGANVLTF.

The V gene is TRBV15, the J gene TRBJ1-4, with 8 bases that match TRBD1. This CDR3 has 16 residues. Germline assignment: CDR1 LNHNV and CDR2 YYDKDF (reference sequence). The J segment lost 3 bases and the V segment lost 3 bases, leaving 6 bases of the junction unmatched. This CDR3 reads CATSRFGTGANEKLFF. The CDR3 coding sequence is TGTGCCACCAGCAGGTTTGGGACAGGAGCTAATGAAAAACTGTTTTTT.

J is TRBJ2-7 and V is TRBV10-2; a possible D gene is TRBD2 (6 bases). CDR1 is WSHSY, CDR2 SAAADI, per germline. Deletions cut 6 bases from V and 2 bases from J, with 20 bases between. The CDR3 has 16 amino acids. DNA for the CDR3: TGCGCCAGCAGCCAAGGAAAGCGGGTTCCCCCCTACGAGCAGTACTTC. Translation: CASSQGKRVPPYEQYF.

This clone was recorded only once. Here the CDR3 reads CASSSRREGPGVYNEQFF. The CDR3 nucleotides are TGTGCCAGCAGCTCTAGACGGGAGGGCCCGGGGGTCTACAATGAGCAGTTCTTC. The chain is built from TRBV13 and TRBJ2-1, with TRBD2 matching 8 bases. Trimming at V came to 4 bases and at J to 3 bases, leaving 14 bases not matched to a gene. Germline V gene data show CDR1 as PRHDT and CDR2 as FYEKMQ (reference sequence). CDR3 length: 18 amino acids.

The chain joins TRBV30 to TRBJ1-6; TRBD1 is a possible D gene (5 bases). V was shortened by 1 base and J by 7 bases, with 11 bases between the two germline ends. CDR1 is GTSNPN and CDR2 is SVGIG in the germline V gene (reference sequence). The CDR3 spans 14 residues. The CDR3 sequence is CAWSGSGANSPLHF. CDR3 in DNA: TGTGCCTGGAGTGGGAGTGGGGCCAATTCACCCCTCCACTTT. Complete variable domain (other parts from reference TRBV30 and TRBJ1-6): SQTIHQWPATLVQPVGSPLSLECTVEGTSNPNLYWYRQAAGRGLQLLFYSVGIGQISSEVPQNLSASRPQDRQFILSSKKLLLSDSGFYLCAWSGSGANSPLHFGNGTRLTVT.

Note on this clone: A much larger clonotype is one base distant, so this may be a read error. The same CDR3 also results from other DNA sequences found in this sample. This chain connects TRBV5-6 to TRBJ2-5; no firm D call. V was cut by 0 bases and J by 3 bases, with 0 bases left in between. This CDR3 contains 11 residues. Germline V gives CDR1 SGHDT, CDR2 YYEEEE. The CDR3: CASSLEETQYF. The CDR3 DNA sequence: TGTGCCAGCAGCTTGGAAGAGACCCAGTACTTC. The variable domain in full, completed from reference TRBV5-6 and TRBJ2-5, reads DAGVTQSPTHLIKTRGQQVTLRCSPKSGHDTVSWYQQALGQGPQFIFQYYEEEERQRGNFPDRFSGHQFPNYSSELNVNALLLGDSALYLCASSLEETQYFGPGTRLLVL.

V and J are TRBV30 and TRBJ2-7, with a weak D call TRBD1 (6 bases). The germline V and J ends were trimmed by 5 bases and 8 bases, with 22 bases remaining between them. The CDR3 sequence is 14 residues long. CDR1 is GTSNPN and CDR2 is SVGIG in the germline V gene (reference sequence). The chain's CDR3 is CAWRAGTMPTKQYF. In DNA, the CDR3 is TGTGCCTGGCGAGCCGGGACAATGCCTACGAAGCAGTACTTC.

The table lists this clone with many counts. V and J are TRBV7-2 and TRBJ2-1; 11 bases line up with TRBD2. Germline values: CDR1 SGHTA, CDR2 FQGNSA. The CDR3 length is 16 residues. J lost 5 bases, V lost 3 bases, and 6 bases had no gene match. The chain's CDR3 is CASSFPSGGTNNEQFF. CDR3 sequence (DNA): TGTGCCAGCAGCTTCCCTAGCGGGGGGACTAACAATGAGCAGTTCTTC.

V and J are TRBV27 and TRBJ2-7, with 8 bases fitting TRBD1. CDR1 and CDR2 from the germline V gene are MNHEY and SMNVEV (reference sequence). V trimming: 5 bases; J trimming: 2 bases; junction bases outside the gene matches: 5. The CDR3 loop spans 14 amino acids. CDR3 protein: CASSLDRVAYEQYF. The CDR3 DNA reads TGTGCCAGCAGTCTGGACAGGGTGGCCTACGAGCAGTACTTC.

J is TRBJ2-2 and V is TRBV30, with unresolved D. This CDR3 is built from 13 residues. The V gene lost 3 bases and the J gene lost 7 bases, with 12 bases spanning the gap. CDR1 is GTSNPN and CDR2 is SVGIG in the germline V gene (reference sequence). CDR3 protein: CAWSEAFGGELFF. CDR3 in DNA: TGTGCCTGGAGCGAGGCCTTTGGCGGGGAGCTGTTTTTT. Based on the CDR3 plus reference TRBV30 and TRBJ2-2, the full variable domain is SQTIHQWPATLVQPVGSPLSLECTVEGTSNPNLYWYRQAAGRGLQLLFYSVGIGQISSEVPQNLSASRPQDRQFILSSKKLLLSDSGFYLCAWSEAFGGELFFGEGSRLTVL.

The V and J genes are TRBV7-9 and TRBJ1-1; possible D gene TRBD1, 5 bases. This CDR3 is built from 15 residues. The V gene lost 0 bases and the J gene lost 3 bases, with 11 bases spanning the gap. Germline-derived CDR1 and CDR2 are SEHNR and FQNEAQ (reference sequence). The CDR3 loop is CASSLASPGYTEAFF. For the CDR3, the DNA is TGTGCCAGCAGCTTAGCTTCGCCAGGGTACACTGAAGCTTTCTTT.

The chain joins TRBV5-1 to TRBJ1-1; TRBD1 might be the D (5 bases). Germline CDR1 is SGHRS and CDR2 is YFSETQ. V gave up 0 bases and J gave up 0 bases, with 18 bases separating them. The CDR3 sequence is 18 residues long. CDR3 DNA: TGCGCCAGCAGCTTGGTTCAGGGTGCCTTAGGCATGAACACTGAAGCTTTCTTT. Protein product: CASSLVQGALGMNTEAFF. The full variable domain, in which reference TRBV5-1 and TRBJ1-1 provide the parts outside the CDR3, is KAGVTQTPRYLIKTRGQQVTLSCSPISGHRSVSWYQQTPGQGLQFLFEYFSETQRNKGNFPGRFSGRQFSNSRSEMNVSTLELGDSALYLCASSLVQGALGMNTEAFFGQGTRLTVV.

This chain joins TRBV6-6 and TRBJ1-2; D remains ambiguous. The CDR3 length is 14 residues. Germline V gives CDR1 MNHNY, CDR2 SVGAGI (reference sequence). Trimming stripped 0 bases from V and 2 bases from J, with 7 bases between. The CDR3 DNA reads TGTGCCAGCAGTTACTCCGACTGGAACTATGGCTACACCTTC. It is translated as CASSYSDWNYGYTF.

This clone was seen only a few times. V gene TRBV12-5 combines with J gene TRBJ2-3, with 13 bases matching TRBD2. Losses at the gene ends were 6 bases for V and 6 bases for J; bases not matched to a gene: 6. This CDR3 region has 15 residues. The germline V gene encodes CDR1 LGHNT and CDR2 FRNRAP. Here the CDR3 reads CASGTGLAGTDTQYF. The CDR3 nucleotides read TGTGCTAGTGGGACGGGACTAGCGGGGACCGATACGCAGTATTTT.

The chain couples TRBV30 to TRBJ1-2; TRBD1 matches 7 bases. The CDR3 is made up of 11 amino acids. J lost 6 bases, V lost 4 bases, and 2 bases had no gene match. CDR1 GTSNPN and CDR2 SVGIG come from the germline V gene (reference sequence). In DNA form, the CDR3 reads TGTGCCTGGAACAGGGGCGATGGCTACACCTTC. It specifies CAWNRGDGYTF.

The chain joins TRBV7-9 to TRBJ2-7, with TRBD1 matching over 9 bases. The CDR3 totals 16 residues. CDR1 is SEHNR, CDR2 FQNEAQ, per germline (reference sequence). Trimming at V came to 2 bases and at J to 5 bases, leaving 10 bases not matched to a gene. CDR3 in DNA: TGTGCCAGCAGCTTACGGGGATGGACAGGGGAAGACGAGCAGTACTTC. Translating it yields CASSLRGWTGEDEQYF.

The CDR3 DNA reads as TGTGCCAGCAGTTTCTCACAGAATTCACCCCTCCACTTT. It translates to CASSFSQNSPLHF. This rearrangement joins TRBV28 to TRBJ1-6; the D is unclear. The CDR3 is 13 amino acids. The V end was cut by 3 bases, the J end by 7 bases, with 7 bases between. Germline V lookup: CDR1 MDHEN, CDR2 SYDVKM.